This T cell receptor (beta chain) was documented in a study of metastatic and nonmetastatic thyroid tumors. Study findings and constraints: For both blood and tumor, malignant thyroid tumors reportedly showed significantly higher TCR beta diversity than benign nodules did.

The germline gives CDR1 DFQATT, CDR2 SNEGSKA (reference sequence). This CDR3 region has 16 residues. V lost 3 bases to trimming and J lost 0 bases; unmatched junction nucleotides: 9. Authors' analysis steps: Researchers built a distant-metastasis classifier for papillary thyroid cancer that drew on CDR3 differences across clinicopathological groups. TCRdb called clones again from the PCR reads with MiXCR. The V and J calls and clone size come from TCRdb's table, not from the authors' own analysis. The repertoire holds around 4,300 clones, with around 21% as singletons. No patient received treatment before thyroid surgery. This clone was recorded many times. Antigen: not known.

The genes are TRBV20-1 and TRBJ2-7; TRBD2 matches 9 bases. Material: tumor tissue. This TCR was sampled from a male donor with papillary thyroid cancer or a benign thyroid nodule (not recorded which). Some clones in this sample may be carry-over from other donors' samples. This CDR3 reads CSASTRTSASSYEQYF. For the CDR3, the DNA is TGCAGTGCTAGTACCAGGACTAGCGCAAGCTCCTACGAGCAGTACTTC.